The 9 T cell receptor beta chains listed next were all sequenced from one sample in a study of cytomegalovirus exposure and HLA in healthy donors (dated by TCRdb to the late 2010s). To prepare the library, the immunoSEQ multiplex PCR assay was applied. For the multiplex PCR, a mixture combining 60 forward primers for TCR Vbeta segments and 13 reverse primers for TCR Jbeta segments was used. TCRdb holds this immuneACCESS table with in-frame rearrangements only. Some clones are missing; in checked studies, unresolved V genes explain under half, and the rest has no known cause. This specimen's table enumerates tens of thousands of clones. 3.8% of the sample comes from the top ten. Sequenced sample: PBMCs. Source of these receptors: a man between 18 and 35 years old in good health and CMV-seropositive.

The chain joins TRBV5-5 to TRBJ1-3; D ambiguous. The germline V gene has CDR1 SGHKS and CDR2 YYEKEE (reference sequence). V lost 1 base, J lost 2 bases, and 13 bases lay in between. The CDR3 is 16 amino acids. The CDR3, as DNA: TGTGCCAGCAGCTTGCTCTCACACCGAACTGGAAACACCATATATTTT. The encoded protein is CASSLLSHRTGNTIYF.

The chain joins TRBV5-1 to TRBJ2-2; D is ambiguous. Per the germline V gene, CDR1 is SGHRS and CDR2 is YFSETQ. The V end lost 0 bases, the J end lost 0 bases, and 6 bases lay between the germline ends. This CDR3 has 15 amino acids. DNA for the CDR3: TGCGCCAGCAGCTTGGTCAGAACGAACACCGGGGAGCTGTTTTTT. Its translation is CASSLVRTNTGELFF.

The chain couples TRBV19 to TRBJ1-2; D possibly corresponds to TRBD1 (6 bases). V dropped 7 bases and J dropped 2 bases, with 17 bases sitting between them. The germline CDR1 and CDR2 sequences are LNHDA and SQIVND (reference sequence). The CDR3 runs to 15 residues. CDR3 region: CASTPRGGRNYGYTF. CDR3 nucleotides: TGTGCCAGTACCCCAAGAGGGGGTCGCAACTATGGCTACACCTTC.

This chain joins TRBV7-3 and TRBJ1-6; TRBD1 agrees at 8 bases. This CDR3 spans 15 amino acids. The V gene end was trimmed by 3 bases and the J gene end by 6 bases; junction bases not matched to a gene: 4. CDR1 SGHTA and CDR2 FQGTGA come from the germline V gene. For the CDR3, the DNA is TGTGCCAGCAGCTTGGGGACAGGCTTTAATTCACCCCTCCACTTT. Amino acid sequence: CASSLGTGFNSPLHF.

The genes are TRBV28 and TRBJ1-1; tentatively, D is TRBD1 (6 bases). The germline V and J ends were trimmed by 5 bases and 7 bases, with 14 bases remaining between them. Germline V CDR1 and CDR2: MDHEN, SYDVKM. The CDR3 has 13 amino acids. In DNA, the CDR3 is TGTGCCAGCAGTCTTGGACAGCCGAGTGAAGCTTTCTTT. It is translated as CASSLGQPSEAFF.

The chain joins TRBV7-6 to TRBJ1-5, with TRBD1 matching 7 bases. The junction had 6 bases not matched to a gene; V was cut back by 5 bases and J by 5 bases. Germline V gives CDR1 SGHVS, CDR2 FNYEAQ. This CDR3 is built from 14 residues. In DNA, the CDR3 is TGTGCCAGCAGCCACAATACAGGGGATCAGCCCCAGCATTTT. Translated, it gives CASSHNTGDQPQHF.

The rearrangement uses TRBV30 and TRBJ1-3; TRBD1 might be the D (5 bases). Germline CDR1 and CDR2: GTSNPN and SVGIG (reference sequence). The CDR3 is 13 amino acids. V dropped 0 bases and J dropped 7 bases, with 10 bases sitting between them. CDR3 protein: CAWSVSGRNTIYF. CDR3 bases: TGTGCCTGGAGTGTGTCAGGGAGGAACACCATATATTTT.

The chain recombines TRBV19 with TRBJ1-2, with 9 positions matching TRBD1. The CDR3 runs to 18 residues. After removal of 3 bases from V and 5 bases from J, the junction contained 16 bases not matched to a gene. Germline CDR1 reads LNHDA; CDR2 reads SQIVND (reference sequence). This CDR3 reads CASSILPKTGGKDYGYTF. CDR3 in DNA: TGTGCCAGTAGTATCTTACCCAAGACAGGGGGAAAGGATTATGGCTACACCTTC.

The chain links TRBV5-1 to TRBJ1-1; the match to TRBD1 covers 11 bases. This CDR3 has 15 amino acids. Looked up from germline, CDR1 is SGHRS and CDR2 is YFSETQ. The J segment lost 5 bases and the V segment lost 1 base, leaving 4 bases of the junction unmatched. The CDR3 region has the DNA TGCGCCAGCAGCTTGTCCGGGACAGGGGGTACTGAAGCTTTCTTT. Amino acid sequence: CASSLSGTGGTEAFF.